Each of the 14 T cell receptor beta chains below was sequenced from the same sample in a study of cytomegalovirus exposure and HLA in healthy donors. PCR amplification relied on 60 Vbeta primers (plus 13 Jbeta primers). The data were produced by immunoSEQ multiplex PCR, yet TCRdb's version contains in-frame clones alone and is incomplete. The data contain 170,000 or so clones, about four fifths of them singletons. Source material: PBMCs. The receptors stem from a man aged 30 to 39 in good health and CMV-seropositive.

The chain couples TRBV14 to TRBJ1-2; 9 bases are a match to TRBD1. V was clipped by 0 bases and J by 4 bases; unmatched bases: 3. The CDR3 covers 15 residues. Germline loops: CDR1 SGHDN, CDR2 FVKESK. CDR3 nucleotides: TGTGCCAGCAGCCAAGATCTGACAGGGGGCTATGGCTACACCTTC. Its protein is CASSQDLTGGYGYTF.

V is TRBV28 and J is TRBJ2-7, with D unresolved. Germline CDR1 is MDHEN and CDR2 is SYDVKM. Between the trimmed V and J ends, which lost 6 bases and 0 bases, there was a span of 12 bases. The CDR3 has 14 amino acids. CDR3 sequence reads: CASSSVPSSYEQYF. CDR3 DNA sequence: TGTGCCAGCAGCTCCGTGCCCAGCTCCTACGAGCAGTACTTC.

V usage is TRBV27 and J usage is TRBJ1-5; 9 positions agree with TRBD1. The CDR3 consists of 15 residues. V lost 6 bases and J lost 4; bases outside the gene matches: 7. The germline V gene encodes CDR1 MNHEY and CDR2 SMNVEV (reference sequence). CDR3 in amino acids: CASSLDRGENQPQHF. The CDR3 nucleotides read TGTGCCAGCAGCCTAGACAGGGGGGAAAATCAGCCCCAGCATTTT.

The table lists this clone with a few counts. An end of the junction does not agree with germline; a read error may underlie this. This sequence joins TRBV7-9 and TRBJ1-1, with 8 bases lining up with TRBD1. Germline CDR1 SEHNR, CDR2 FQNEAQ (reference sequence). The CDR3 is 16 amino acids. CDR3 DNA sequence: TGTTCCAGCAGCTTAGCTCCTGGACAGGGAAACACTGAAGCTTTCTTT. It codes for CSSSLAPGQGNTEAFF.

The rearrangement joins TRBV6-5 to TRBJ1-2; D may be TRBD1 (6 bases). There are 11 residues in the CDR3. The germline CDR1 and CDR2 sequences are MNHEY and SVGAGI. V was trimmed by 2 bases and J by 11 bases, leaving 9 bases between them. The CDR3 coding sequence is TGTGCCAGCAGTTACGGGAGGGGGTACACCTTC. Translating gives CASSYGRGYTF.

The count of this clone is one. The chain links TRBV7-3 to TRBJ2-2; no definite D call. The CDR3 covers 14 residues. Germline V gene lookup returns CDR1 SGHTA and CDR2 FQGTGA. Deletions cut 5 bases from V and 4 bases from J, with 11 bases between. The CDR3 loop is CASSLTTLTGELFF. CDR3 coding DNA: TGTGCCAGCAGCCTGACAACGCTCACCGGGGAGCTGTTTTTT.

This chain connects TRBV30 to TRBJ2-1; 12 bases align to TRBD2. The CDR3 sequence is 14 residues long. From germline, CDR1 is GTSNPN and CDR2 SVGIG (reference sequence). Germline trimming cut 1 base from V and 5 bases from J; bases unmatched to any gene: 0. CDR3 residues: CAWSGTSGNNEQFF. The CDR3 nucleotides read TGTGCCTGGAGTGGGACTAGCGGGAACAATGAGCAGTTCTTC. The full variable domain, its missing parts supplied by reference TRBV30 and TRBJ2-1, is SQTIHQWPATLVQPVGSPLSLECTVEGTSNPNLYWYRQAAGRGLQLLFYSVGIGQISSEVPQNLSASRPQDRQFILSSKKLLLSDSGFYLCAWSGTSGNNEQFFGPGTRLTVL.

This clone was recorded only once. The chain joins TRBV29-1 to TRBJ2-4; D perhaps matches TRBD1 (5 bases). The CDR3 has 13 residues. CDR1 and CDR2 (germline): SQVTM, ANQGSEA. V lost 2 bases and J lost 6, with 11 bases in between. The CDR3 nucleotides are TGCAGCGTTGAAACGAGGCAGGGAAACATTCAGTACTTC. As protein: CSVETRQGNIQYF. The whole variable domain, filled in from reference TRBV29-1 and TRBJ2-4, reads SAVISQKPSRDICQRGTSLTIQCQVDSQVTMMFWYRQQPGQSLTLIATANQGSEATYESGFVIDKFPISRPNLTFSTLTVSNMSPEDSSIYLCSVETRQGNIQYFGAGTRLSVL.

The CDR3 sequence: CASSNSARNYEQYF. Written as DNA, the CDR3 is TGTGCCAGTAGTAACTCGGCTAGAAACTACGAGCAGTACTTC. The chain has TRBV19 and TRBJ2-7; D is undetermined. Germline V lookup: CDR1 LNHDA, CDR2 SQIVND (reference sequence). The CDR3 runs 14 residues. V dropped 4 bases and J dropped 3 bases, with 13 bases sitting between them.

This chain joins TRBV5-1 and TRBJ2-7; D call uncertain. Germline V gene lookup returns CDR1 SGHRS and CDR2 YFSETQ. Trimming stripped 0 bases from V and 1 base from J, with 2 bases between. The CDR3 extends over 12 amino acids. The CDR3 loop is CASSLVSYEQYF. The CDR3 DNA sequence: TGCGCCAGCAGCTTGGTATCCTACGAGCAGTACTTC.

The CDR3 nucleotides are TGTGCCAGCAGCCCTGACAGCCGGAATGAGCAGTTCTTC. Its protein is CASSPDSRNEQFF. V gene TRBV7-9 combines with J gene TRBJ2-1; TRBD1 is a possible D gene (5 bases). Germline CDR1 and CDR2: SEHNR and FQNEAQ (reference sequence). This CDR3 is 13 amino acids long. V was clipped by 5 bases and J by 7 bases, with 12 bases between them.

V and J are TRBV5-1 and TRBJ2-2; 12 bases map to TRBD2. Trimming removed 4 bases from V and 6 bases from J; junction bases left unmatched: 4. There are 15 residues in the CDR3. Germline lookup yields CDR1 SGHRS and CDR2 YFSETQ. CDR3 coding DNA: TGCGCCAGCAGCCAGACTAGCGGGAGCCCCGGGGAGCTGTTTTTT. The encoded protein is CASSQTSGSPGELFF. The full variable domain, rest sourced from reference TRBV5-1 and TRBJ2-2, is KAGVTQTPRYLIKTRGQQVTLSCSPISGHRSVSWYQQTPGQGLQFLFEYFSETQRNKGNFPGRFSGRQFSNSRSEMNVSTLELGDSALYLCASSQTSGSPGELFFGEGSRLTVL.

This rearrangement joins TRBV7-6 to TRBJ2-5; 9 nucleotides agree with TRBD1. Germline V lookup: CDR1 SGHVS, CDR2 FNYEAQ. With 2 bases clipped from V and 4 bases from J, the junction kept 5 bases outside the gene matches. This CDR3 has 15 amino acids. CDR3 region: CASSLIGTGLETQYF. The CDR3 DNA reads TGTGCCAGCAGCTTAATAGGGACAGGGCTAGAGACCCAGTACTTC.

This clone was seen once. The gene calls are TRBV5-6 and TRBJ1-2; no definite D call. V gave up 0 bases and J gave up 8 bases, with 8 bases separating them. The CDR3 loop spans 12 amino acids. CDR1 is SGHDT and CDR2 is YYEEEE in the germline V gene. CDR3 residues: CASSLGREGYTF. The CDR3 region has the DNA TGTGCCAGCAGCTTGGGGAGAGAGGGCTACACCTTC.